The following is a T cell receptor beta chain sequence with its context. This sample was taken from a study of blood T cell repertoires in COVID-19. Assay used: immunoSEQ multiplex PCR; TCRdb lists only in-frame clones, some missing. The data contain 250,000 to 300,000 clones, more than 70% of them singletons. Trimming took off 0 bases at V and 1 base at J, with 11 bases between the two ends. The V gene's germline CDR1 is SGHDT and CDR2 YYEEEE. This CDR3 is 16 amino acids long. The specimen was peripheral blood. V and J are TRBV5-6 and TRBJ1-3; possible D gene TRBD1, 5 bases. This clonotype was obtained from a man older than 75 with acute or convalescent COVID-19. The CDR3 bases are TGTGCCAGCAGCTTGGAGGGACTGTTTTCTGGAAACACCATATATTTT. Protein sequence: CASSLEGLFSGNTIYF.